This entry features one TCR beta chain sequence. Antigen: not known. The data stem from a study of T cell responses to AZD1222 COVID-19 vaccine. Findings and caveats of the study: After the peak T cell response, and only then, were repertoires sampled. Spike-specific TCR breadth and depth both grew after two AZD1222 doses.

Method: immunoSEQ multiplex PCR; TCRdb's copy keeps in-frame clones and lacks some. The sample consists of about 90,000 clones, around 91% of them appearing once. The origin of this receptor is an adult in good health. The sequencing used peripheral blood, collected on day 0 of MenACWY control vaccination.

The CDR3 nucleotides read TGTGCCAGCAGCATGGAGCCGACAGGGGGCTTGACGGAAGCTTTCTTT. It translates to CASSMEPTGGLTEAFF. The gene calls are TRBV5-4 and TRBJ1-1; 10 bases are shared with TRBD1. The CDR3 length is 16 residues. V shed 4 bases and J 8 bases; nucleotides not matched to a gene: 14. Per germline, CDR1 SGHNT and CDR2 YYREEE (reference sequence).